These 8 T cell receptor beta chains came from one sample sequenced in a study of cytomegalovirus exposure and HLA in healthy donors. PCR involved 60 Vbeta and 13 Jbeta primers. The protocol was immunoSEQ multiplex PCR, while the TCRdb copy is restricted to in-frame clones and leaves out a portion. The sample yields 100,000 to 150,000 clones, approximately 78% seen once. The sequenced sample was PBMCs. The receptors derive from a woman aged 30 to 39 in good health and CMV-seronegative.

In this sample, this clone turned up a few times. The gene calls are TRBV29-1 and TRBJ2-1, with a possible D match to TRBD1 (5 bases). The V gene lost 6 bases and the J gene lost 9 bases, with 27 bases spanning the gap. Germline CDR1 is SQVTM and CDR2 is ANQGSEA. CDR3 length equals 16 residues. The CDR3 DNA reads TGCAGCGTGGGGTCAGGAGATAGTAACCCTAGGGGTGAGCAGTTCTTC. Translating it yields CSVGSGDSNPRGEQFF.

This clone was observed a few times. This chain links TRBV7-8 with TRBJ2-7, with TRBD1 as a possible D gene (6 bases). The V and J ends lost 3 bases and 2 bases respectively, with 8 bases between them. This CDR3 is 13 amino acids long. Germline V lookup: CDR1 SGHVS, CDR2 FQNEAQ. DNA for the CDR3: TGTGCCAGCAGCTTCAGGGGAACCTACGAGCAGTACTTC. Protein: CASSFRGTYEQYF.

The chain couples TRBV7-2 to TRBJ2-7; maybe TRBD2 (5 bases). The CDR3 is made up of 16 amino acids. Looked up from germline, CDR1 is SGHTA and CDR2 is FQGNSA. The V and J ends lost 2 bases and 7 bases respectively, with 21 bases between them. The CDR3 here is CASSLLIGLKTPEQYF. CDR3 nucleotides: TGTGCCAGCAGCTTATTAATAGGACTTAAAACCCCGGAGCAGTACTTC.

The chain is built from TRBV7-9 and TRBJ2-3; 8 bases align to TRBD2. The CDR3 has 15 residues. Germline V CDR1 and CDR2: SEHNR, FQNEAQ (reference sequence). V lost 0 bases, J lost 1 base, and 0 bases stayed unmatched. The CDR3 DNA reads TGTGCCAGCAGCTTAGCTAGCGGGGGCACAGATACGCAGTATTTT. It translates to CASSLASGGTDTQYF.

The rearrangement links TRBV12-5 to TRBJ1-5; D remains ambiguous. Germline V gene lookup returns CDR1 LGHNT and CDR2 FRNRAP. V shed 3 bases and J shed 10 bases, with 13 bases lying between them. The CDR3 has 13 amino acids. This CDR3 is CASGFLSEGPQHF. For the CDR3, the DNA is TGTGCTAGTGGTTTCCTCAGCGAAGGTCCCCAGCATTTT.

V is TRBV27 and J is TRBJ1-1, with D perhaps TRBD1 (6 bases). The CDR3 contains 19 residues. V was pared by 6 bases and J by 0 bases, with 26 bases between. CDR1 is MNHEY and CDR2 is SMNVEV in the germline V gene (reference sequence). CDR3 sequence: CASSLKRGGAFGMNTEAFF. The CDR3 DNA reads TGTGCCAGCAGCCTAAAGAGGGGGGGCGCTTTTGGCATGAACACTGAAGCTTTCTTT.

V gene TRBV4-2 combines with J gene TRBJ2-2; 7 nucleotides match TRBD2. Looked up from germline, CDR1 is LGHNA and CDR2 is YNFKEQ. V was clipped by 4 bases and J by 7 bases; unmatched bases: 9. The CDR3 is made up of 15 amino acids. The CDR3 protein is CASSPQVVAGGELFF. In nucleotides, the CDR3 is TGTGCCAGCAGCCCCCAAGTGGTAGCGGGCGGGGAGCTGTTTTTT.

The chain combines TRBV5-8 with TRBJ2-7; TRBD1 might be the D (6 bases). The CDR3 contains 15 residues. V gave up 2 bases and J gave up 4 bases, with 16 bases separating them. CDR1 and CDR2 from the germline V gene are SGHTS and YDEGEE. Here the CDR3 DNA reads TGTGCCAGCAGCTTCAGGGGCCACCCAGGTTACGAGCAGTACTTC. It is translated as CASSFRGHPGYEQYF.